Listed here is a single T cell receptor beta chain. This entry is derived from a study of blood T cell repertoires in COVID-19. Study information: Some COVID-19 samples were acute and others convalescent; all came from the United States, Italy and Spain.

The CDR3 runs 14 residues. V was shortened by 3 bases and J by 3 bases, with 11 bases between the two germline ends. CDR1 and CDR2 from the germline V gene are MDHEN and SYDVKM. The protocol was immunoSEQ multiplex PCR, while the TCRdb copy is restricted to in-frame clones and leaves out a portion. The data show roughly 73,000 clones, with 90% seen just once and 1.4% to 1.5% held by the top ten. This chain joins TRBV28 and TRBJ1-2; D may be TRBD1 (6 bases). Sequencing was done on a sample of peripheral blood. The clonotype comes from a man in his fifties or sixties with acute or convalescent COVID-19. The CDR3 DNA follows: TGTGCCAGCAGTTTGGGGGGGCGCGACTATGGCTACACCTTC. This codes for CASSLGGRDYGYTF.